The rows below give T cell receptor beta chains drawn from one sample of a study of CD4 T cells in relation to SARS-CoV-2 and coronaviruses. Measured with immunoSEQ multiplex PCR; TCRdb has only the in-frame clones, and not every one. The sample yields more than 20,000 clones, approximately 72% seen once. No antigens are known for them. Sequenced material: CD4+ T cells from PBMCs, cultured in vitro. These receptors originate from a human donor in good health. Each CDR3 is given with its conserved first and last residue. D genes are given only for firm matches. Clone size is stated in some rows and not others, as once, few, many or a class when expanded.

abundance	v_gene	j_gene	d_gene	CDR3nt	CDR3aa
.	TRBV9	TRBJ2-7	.	TGTGCCAGCAGCGTAGGACACACCGACGAGCAGTACTTC	CASSVGHTDEQYF
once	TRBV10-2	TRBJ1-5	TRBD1	TGCGCCAGCAGTGCGGGACAGGGGGCGGCTCAGCCCCAGCATTTT	CASSAGQGAAQPQHF
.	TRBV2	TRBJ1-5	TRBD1	TGTGCCAGCAGGAATACAGGGGGCATGAATCAGCCCCAGCATTTT	CASRNTGGMNQPQHF
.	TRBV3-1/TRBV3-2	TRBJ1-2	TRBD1	TGTGCCAGCAGCCAAGAGGGACAGGCAATAGCTAACTATGGCTACACCTTC	CASSQEGQAIANYGYTF
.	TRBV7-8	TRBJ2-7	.	TGTGCCAGCAGCCGGGACCTAAGCTCCTACGAGCAGTACTTC	CASSRDLSSYEQYF
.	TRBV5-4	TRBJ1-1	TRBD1	TGTGCCAGCAGCTCATTACAGGGGGCCATTACTGAAGCTTTCTTT	CASSSLQGAITEAFF
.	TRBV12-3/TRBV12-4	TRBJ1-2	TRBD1	TGTGCCAGCAGCCAGGGGGGGAGGGATGGCTACACCTTC	CASSQGGRDGYTF
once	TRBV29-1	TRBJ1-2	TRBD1	TGCAGCGTAAGCTGGACAGGGGGTGTTGGCTCTGGCTACACCTTC	CSVSWTGGVGSGYTF
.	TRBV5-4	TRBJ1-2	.	TGTGCCAGCAGCACCAAGGACGGTTCATATGGCTACACCTTC	CASSTKDGSYGYTF
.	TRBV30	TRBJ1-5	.	TGTGCCTGGAGTTCTGGGGGTCAGCCCCAGCATTTT	CAWSSGGQPQHF
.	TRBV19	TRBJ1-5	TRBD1	TGTGCCAGTAGTCGATTCCGGGACAGGGGGCCTCAGCCCCAGCATTTT	CASSRFRDRGPQPQHF
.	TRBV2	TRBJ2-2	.	TGTGCCAGCAGTGTTGCCGGGAATCGCGGGGCCGGGGAGCTGTTTTTT	CASSVAGNRGAGELFF
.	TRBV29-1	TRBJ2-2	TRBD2	TGCAGCGTCGCGGGCCTAGCGGGACGCGGGGAGCTGTTTTTT	CSVAGLAGRGELFF
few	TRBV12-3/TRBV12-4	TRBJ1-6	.	TGTGCCAGCAGTTCGGGCACTGGTTCACCCCTCCACTTT	CASSSGTGSPLHF
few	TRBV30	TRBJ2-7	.	TGTGCCTGGAATCCCTGGGGCCAGGGAGCCGAGCAGTACTTC	CAWNPWGQGAEQYF
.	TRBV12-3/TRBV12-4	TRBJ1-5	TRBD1	TGTGCCAGCAGTTTATGGGGACAGACCCACTTT	CASSLWGQTHF
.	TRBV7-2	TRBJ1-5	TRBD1	TGTGCCAGCAGCCAACAACCGGCAGGGGGGGCCTTTAGCAATCAGCCCCAGCATTTT	CASSQQPAGGAFSNQPQHF
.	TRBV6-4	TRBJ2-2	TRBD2	TGTGCCAGCAGTGACTCGACTAGCGGGAGGACCGGGGAGCTGTTTTTT	CASSDSTSGRTGELFF
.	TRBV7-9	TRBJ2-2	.	TGTGCCAGCAGCTCCGGTGGGTACACCGGGGAGCTGTTTTTT	CASSSGGYTGELFF
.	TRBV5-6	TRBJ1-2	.	TGTGCCAGCAGCTTGGAAATGACAGCTAACTATGGCTACACCTTC	CASSLEMTANYGYTF
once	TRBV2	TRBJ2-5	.	TGTGCCAGCAGTGAACTTGCCCTAGCTGCCGAGACCCAGTACTTC	CASSELALAAETQYF
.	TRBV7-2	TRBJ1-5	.	TGTGCCAGCAGCTTAGACAGTTCAGCTAGCAATCAGCCCCAGCATTTT	CASSLDSSASNQPQHF
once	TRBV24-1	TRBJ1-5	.	TGTGCCACCAGTGATCCTACATACAATCAGCCCCAGCATTTT	CATSDPTYNQPQHF
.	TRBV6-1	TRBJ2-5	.	TGTGCCAGCAGTGAAAGGGGAGAGACCCAGTACTTC	CASSERGETQYF
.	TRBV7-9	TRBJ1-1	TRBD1	TGTGCCAGCAGCTTAGCGGGGGGATTACAGGGGACGGGTGAAGCTTTCTTT	CASSLAGGLQGTGEAFF
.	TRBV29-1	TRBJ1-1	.	TGCAGCGTCTCGGGACGGATGAACACTGAAGCTTTCTTT	CSVSGRMNTEAFF
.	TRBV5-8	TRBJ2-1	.	TGTGCCAGCAGCGATCTTTACAATGAGCAGTTCTTC	CASSDLYNEQFF
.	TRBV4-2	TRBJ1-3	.	TGTGCCAGCAGCCAAGAAGTCAGACCCAGCTCTGGAAACACCATATATTTT	CASSQEVRPSSGNTIYF
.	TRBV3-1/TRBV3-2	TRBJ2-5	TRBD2	TGTGCCAGCAGCCAAGAAGGTAGCGGGAACCCCTACTTC	CASSQEGSGNPYF
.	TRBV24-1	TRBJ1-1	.	TGTGCCACCAGTGAGGGGGGGCGGGGGACTGAAGCTTTCTTT	CATSEGGRGTEAFF
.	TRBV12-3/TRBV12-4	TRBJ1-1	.	TGTGCCAGCAGGATAGCAGGGGAAACTGAAGCTTTCTTT	CASRIAGETEAFF
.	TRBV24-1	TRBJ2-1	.	TGTGCCACCAGTGATACTTATCGGGGGCCAAAGTACAATGAGCAGTTCTTC	CATSDTYRGPKYNEQFF
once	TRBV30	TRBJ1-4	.	TGTGCCTGGAGTCCGGGAAAGTCGACTAATGAAAAACTGTTTTTT	CAWSPGKSTNEKLFF
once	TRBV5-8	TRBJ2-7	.	TGTGCCAGCAGCTTGGAGCCCGACCCGATCCTCTCCTACGAGCAGTACTTC	CASSLEPDPILSYEQYF
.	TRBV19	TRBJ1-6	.	TGTGCCAGTAGCCTTTCATGGGGAAGGAATTCACCCCTCCACTTT	CASSLSWGRNSPLHF
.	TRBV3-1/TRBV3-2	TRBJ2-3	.	TGTGCCAGCAGCCGTGGGTTCACAGATACGCAGTATTTT	CASSRGFTDTQYF
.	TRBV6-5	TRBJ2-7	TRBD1	TGTGCCAGCAGTTACTCGGCAGGGGGTTCCTACGAGCAGTACTTC	CASSYSAGGSYEQYF
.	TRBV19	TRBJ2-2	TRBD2	TGTGCCAGTAGTATTATTATGAAGGCTAGCGGGAGAACGACCGGGGAGCTGTTTTTT	CASSIIMKASGRTTGELFF
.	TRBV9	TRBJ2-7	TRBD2	TGTGCCAGCAGCTCAGGGACTATCTACGAGCAGTACTTC	CASSSGTIYEQYF
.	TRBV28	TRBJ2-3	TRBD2	TGTGCCAGCAGAACTAGCGGAAGATACCGTAGGGCAGATACGCAGTATTTT	CASRTSGRYRRADTQYF
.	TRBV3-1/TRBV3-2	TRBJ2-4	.	TGTGCCAGCAGCCAATCTAGTGACGGGGCCAAAAACATTCAGTACTTC	CASSQSSDGAKNIQYF
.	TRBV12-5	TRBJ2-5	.	TGTGCTAGTGGTTTGTCGGGGGAAGAGACCCAGTACTTC	CASGLSGEETQYF
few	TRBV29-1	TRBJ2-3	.	TGCAGCGGACAGACGGAGACTAGCACAGATACGCAGTATTTT	CSGQTETSTDTQYF
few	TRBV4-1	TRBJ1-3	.	TGCGCCAGCAGCCTCAGTGGGGCGGTCCCCATTAACACCATATATTTT	CASSLSGAVPINTIYF
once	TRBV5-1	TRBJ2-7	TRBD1	TGCGCCAGCAGCTTCGGGACAGGGGACGAGCAGTACTTC	CASSFGTGDEQYF
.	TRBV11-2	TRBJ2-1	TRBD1	TGTGCCAGCAGCCCGGACAGGGTCAATGAGCAGTTCTTC	CASSPDRVNEQFF
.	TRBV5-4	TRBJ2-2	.	TGTGCCAGCAGCTTGGTTGCGTCGAACACCGGGGAGCTGTTTTTT	CASSLVASNTGELFF
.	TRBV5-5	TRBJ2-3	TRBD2	TGTGCCAGCAGCTTGATGCCCCCGGGACTAGCGGGAGGAGATACGCAGTATTTT	CASSLMPPGLAGGDTQYF
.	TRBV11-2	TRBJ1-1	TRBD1	TGTGCCAGCAGCTTAGTCAGGGGGTCTGCTGAAGCTTTCTTT	CASSLVRGSAEAFF
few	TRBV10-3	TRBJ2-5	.	TGTGCCATCAGTGATGAGGAGACCCAGTACTTC	CAISDEETQYF
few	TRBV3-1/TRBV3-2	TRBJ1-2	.	TGTGCCAGCAGACCCGACAGGCCGTTTGGCTACACCTTC	CASRPDRPFGYTF
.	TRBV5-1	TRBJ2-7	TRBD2	TGCGCCAGCAGCTCGACTAGCGGGAGTTCCCTCTACGAGCAGTACTTC	CASSSTSGSSLYEQYF
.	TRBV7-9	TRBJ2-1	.	TGTGCCAGCAGCTTAGGTACCTACAATGAGCAGTTCTTC	CASSLGTYNEQFF
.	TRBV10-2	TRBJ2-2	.	TGCGCCAGCAGTGTTAACACCGGGGAGCTGTTTTTT	CASSVNTGELFF
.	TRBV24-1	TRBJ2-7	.	TGTGCCACCAGTGACCCCCGGGCCACCTCCTACGAGCAGTACTTC	CATSDPRATSYEQYF
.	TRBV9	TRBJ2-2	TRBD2	TGTGCCAGCAGCGTAGAAGTAGCGGGAGATTCCGGGGAGCTGTTTTTT	CASSVEVAGDSGELFF
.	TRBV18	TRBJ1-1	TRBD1	TGTGCCAGCTCACCGGGGACAGGGGGACGGAACACTGAAGCTTTCTTT	CASSPGTGGRNTEAFF